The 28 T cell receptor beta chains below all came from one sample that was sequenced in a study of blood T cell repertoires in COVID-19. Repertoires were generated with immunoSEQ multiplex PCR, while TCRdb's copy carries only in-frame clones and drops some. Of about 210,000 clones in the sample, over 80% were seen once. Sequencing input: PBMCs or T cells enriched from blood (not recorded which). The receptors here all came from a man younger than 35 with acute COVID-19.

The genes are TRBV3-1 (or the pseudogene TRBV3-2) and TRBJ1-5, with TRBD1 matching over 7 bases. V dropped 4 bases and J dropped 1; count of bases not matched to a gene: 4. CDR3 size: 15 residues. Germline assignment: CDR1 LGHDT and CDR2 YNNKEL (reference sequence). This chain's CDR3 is CASSPSTGSNQPQHF. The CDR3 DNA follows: TGTGCCAGCAGCCCTTCGACAGGGAGCAATCAGCCCCAGCATTTT.

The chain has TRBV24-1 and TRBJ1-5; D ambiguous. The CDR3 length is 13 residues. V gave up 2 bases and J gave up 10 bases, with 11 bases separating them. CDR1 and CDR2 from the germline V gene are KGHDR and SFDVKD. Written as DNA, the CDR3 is TGTGCCACCAGTGATTGGGCCAGTGGCCCCCAGCATTTT. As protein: CATSDWASGPQHF.

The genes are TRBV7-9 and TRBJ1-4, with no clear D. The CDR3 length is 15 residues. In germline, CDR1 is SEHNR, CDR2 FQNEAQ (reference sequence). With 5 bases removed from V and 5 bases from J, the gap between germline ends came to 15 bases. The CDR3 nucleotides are TGTGCCAGCAGCGGGGAGGGCCGGCTCAATGAAAAACTGTTTTTT. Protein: CASSGEGRLNEKLFF.

The CDR3, as DNA: TGTGCCAGCAGTTACCCAACAGCTGAAGCTTTCTTT. It specifies CASSYPTAEAFF. J is TRBJ1-1 and V is TRBV6-5; D remains unclear. CDR3 length: 12 amino acids. V lost 2 bases to trimming and J lost 6 bases, with 7 bases between them. Germline assignment: CDR1 MNHEY and CDR2 SVGAGI.

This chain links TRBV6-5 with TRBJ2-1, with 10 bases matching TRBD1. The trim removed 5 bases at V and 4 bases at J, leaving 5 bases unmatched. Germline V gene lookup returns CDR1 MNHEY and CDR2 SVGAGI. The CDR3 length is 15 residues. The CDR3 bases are TGTGCCAGCAGTACCCCGGGACAGGGGTACAATGAGCAGTTCTTC. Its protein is CASSTPGQGYNEQFF.

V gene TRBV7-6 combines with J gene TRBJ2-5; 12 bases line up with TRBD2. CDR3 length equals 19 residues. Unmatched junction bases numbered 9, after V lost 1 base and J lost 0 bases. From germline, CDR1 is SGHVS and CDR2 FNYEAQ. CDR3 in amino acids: CASSLELTSGGPNQETQYF. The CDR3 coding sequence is TGTGCCAGCAGCTTAGAGCTGACTAGCGGGGGACCCAACCAAGAGACCCAGTACTTC.

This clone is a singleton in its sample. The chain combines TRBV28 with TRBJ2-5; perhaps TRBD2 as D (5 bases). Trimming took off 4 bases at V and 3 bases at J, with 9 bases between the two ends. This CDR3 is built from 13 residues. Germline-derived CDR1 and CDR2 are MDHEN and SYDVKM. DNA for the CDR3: TGTGCCAGCAGTTCCCCGAGGGAAGAGACCCAGTACTTC. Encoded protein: CASSSPREETQYF.

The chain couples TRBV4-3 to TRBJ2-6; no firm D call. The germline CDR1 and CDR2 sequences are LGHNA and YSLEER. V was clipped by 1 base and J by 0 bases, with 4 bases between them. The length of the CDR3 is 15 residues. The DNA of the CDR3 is TGCGCCAGCAGCCAAGTTTACTCTGGGGCCAACGTCCTGACTTTC. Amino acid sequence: CASSQVYSGANVLTF.

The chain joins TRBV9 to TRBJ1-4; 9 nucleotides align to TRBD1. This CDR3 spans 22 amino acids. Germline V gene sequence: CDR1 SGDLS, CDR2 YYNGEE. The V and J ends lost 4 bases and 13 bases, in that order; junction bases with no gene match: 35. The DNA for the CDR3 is TGTGCCAGCAGCCCCGCCGGGACAGGGACAGTTAGGGTTGGTTATACTCAAGTTGGACTGTTTTTT. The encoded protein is CASSPAGTGTVRVGYTQVGLFF.

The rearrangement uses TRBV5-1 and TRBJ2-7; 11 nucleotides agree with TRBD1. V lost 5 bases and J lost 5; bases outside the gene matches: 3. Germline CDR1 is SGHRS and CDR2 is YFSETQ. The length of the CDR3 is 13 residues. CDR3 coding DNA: TGCGCCAGCAGGCCGGGACAGGGGGACGAGCAGTACTTC. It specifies CASRPGQGDEQYF. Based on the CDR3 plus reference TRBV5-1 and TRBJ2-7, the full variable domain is KAGVTQTPRYLIKTRGQQVTLSCSPISGHRSVSWYQQTPGQGLQFLFEYFSETQRNKGNFPGRFSGRQFSNSRSEMNVSTLELGDSALYLCASRPGQGDEQYFGPGTRLTVT.

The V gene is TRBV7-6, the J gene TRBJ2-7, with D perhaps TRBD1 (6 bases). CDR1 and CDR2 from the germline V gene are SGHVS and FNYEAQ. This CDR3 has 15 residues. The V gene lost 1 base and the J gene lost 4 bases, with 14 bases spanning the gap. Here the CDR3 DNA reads TGTGCCAGCAGCTTAGGTGGGACACCAACTTACGAGCAGTACTTC. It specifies CASSLGGTPTYEQYF.

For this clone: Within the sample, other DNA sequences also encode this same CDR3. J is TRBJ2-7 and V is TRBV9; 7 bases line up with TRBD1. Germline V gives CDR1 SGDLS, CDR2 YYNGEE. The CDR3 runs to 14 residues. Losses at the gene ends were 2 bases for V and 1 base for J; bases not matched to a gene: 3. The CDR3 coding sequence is TGTGCCAGCAGCGTCCGGGACAGTTCCTACGAGCAGTACTTC. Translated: CASSVRDSSYEQYF.

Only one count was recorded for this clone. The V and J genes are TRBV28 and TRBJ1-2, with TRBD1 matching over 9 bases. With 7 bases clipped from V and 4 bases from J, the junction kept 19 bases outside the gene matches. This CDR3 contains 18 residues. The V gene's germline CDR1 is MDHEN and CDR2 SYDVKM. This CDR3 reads CASTVWPGQGRQFYGYTF. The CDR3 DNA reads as TGTGCCAGCACCGTCTGGCCGGGACAGGGACGACAATTCTATGGCTACACCTTC.

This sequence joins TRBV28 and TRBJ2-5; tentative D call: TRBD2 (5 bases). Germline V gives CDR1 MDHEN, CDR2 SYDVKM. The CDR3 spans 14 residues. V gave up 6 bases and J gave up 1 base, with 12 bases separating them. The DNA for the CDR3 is TGTGCCAGCAGCCCCAGTGCGGGCCAAGAGACCCAGTACTTC. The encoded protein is CASSPSAGQETQYF.

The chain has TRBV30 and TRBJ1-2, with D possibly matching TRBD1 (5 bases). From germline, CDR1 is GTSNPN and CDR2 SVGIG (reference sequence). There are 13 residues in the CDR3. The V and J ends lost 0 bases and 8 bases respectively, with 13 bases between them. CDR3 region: CAWSVPGLGGYTF. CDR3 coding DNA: TGTGCCTGGAGTGTACCAGGGCTGGGAGGCTACACCTTC.

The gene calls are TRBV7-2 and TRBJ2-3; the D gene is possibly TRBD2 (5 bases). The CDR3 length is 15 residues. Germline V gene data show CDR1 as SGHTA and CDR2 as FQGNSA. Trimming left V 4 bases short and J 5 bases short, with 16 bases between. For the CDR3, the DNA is TGTGCCAGCAGCTCGTCTGGGAGTGGCATAGATACGCAGTATTTT. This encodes CASSSSGSGIDTQYF.

CDR3 in amino acids: CASSYLAGVGETQYF. CDR3 DNA sequence: TGTGCCAGCAGTTATCTAGCGGGAGTGGGGGAGACCCAGTACTTC. The V gene is TRBV27, the J gene TRBJ2-5; 10 bases are a match to TRBD2. Germline V gene lookup returns CDR1 MNHEY and CDR2 SMNVEV (reference sequence). The junction had 7 bases not matched to a gene; V was cut back by 4 bases and J by 5 bases. This CDR3 is built from 15 residues.

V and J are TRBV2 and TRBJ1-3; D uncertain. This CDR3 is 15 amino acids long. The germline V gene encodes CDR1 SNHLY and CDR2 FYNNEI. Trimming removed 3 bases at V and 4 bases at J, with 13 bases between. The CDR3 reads CASSEVREYGNTIYF. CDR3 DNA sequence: TGTGCCAGCAGTGAGGTGAGGGAGTACGGAAACACCATATATTTT.

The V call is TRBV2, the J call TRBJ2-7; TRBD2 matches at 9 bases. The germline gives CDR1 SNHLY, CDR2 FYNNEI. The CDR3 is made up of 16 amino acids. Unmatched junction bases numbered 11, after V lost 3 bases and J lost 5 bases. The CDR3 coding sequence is TGTGCCAGCAGTGATCCCCTTAGCGGGAGTCCCAACGAGCAGTACTTC. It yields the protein CASSDPLSGSPNEQYF.

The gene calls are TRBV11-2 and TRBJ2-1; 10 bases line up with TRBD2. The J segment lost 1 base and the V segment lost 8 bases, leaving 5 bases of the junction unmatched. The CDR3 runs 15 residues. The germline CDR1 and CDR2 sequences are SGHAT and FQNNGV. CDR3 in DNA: TGTGCCAGCGGAGCGGGAGGGAGTTCCTACAATGAGCAGTTCTTC. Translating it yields CASGAGGSSYNEQFF.

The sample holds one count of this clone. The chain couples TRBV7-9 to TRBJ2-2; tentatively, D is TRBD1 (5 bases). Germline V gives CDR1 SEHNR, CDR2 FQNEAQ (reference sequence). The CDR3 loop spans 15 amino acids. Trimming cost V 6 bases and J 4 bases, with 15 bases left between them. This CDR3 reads CASRPGSWGTGELFF. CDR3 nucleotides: TGTGCCAGCAGGCCAGGGTCCTGGGGCACCGGGGAGCTGTTTTTT.

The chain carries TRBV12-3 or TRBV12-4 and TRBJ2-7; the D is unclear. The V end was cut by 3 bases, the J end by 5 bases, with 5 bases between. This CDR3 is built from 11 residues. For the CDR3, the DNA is TGTGCCAGCAGTTTGAGCGACGAGCAGTACTTC. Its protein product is CASSLSDEQYF.

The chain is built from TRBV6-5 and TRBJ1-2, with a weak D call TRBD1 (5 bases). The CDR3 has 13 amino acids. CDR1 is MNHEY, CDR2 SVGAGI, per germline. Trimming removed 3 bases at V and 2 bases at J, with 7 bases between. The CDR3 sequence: CASSYDSNYGYTF. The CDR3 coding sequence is TGTGCCAGCAGTTATGACAGCAACTATGGCTACACCTTC.

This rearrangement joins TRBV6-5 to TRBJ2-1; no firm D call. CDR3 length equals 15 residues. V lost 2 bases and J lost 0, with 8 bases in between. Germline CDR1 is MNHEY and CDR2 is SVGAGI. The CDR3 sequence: CASSYQVSSYNEQFF. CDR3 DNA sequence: TGTGCCAGCAGTTACCAGGTATCCTCCTACAATGAGCAGTTCTTC.

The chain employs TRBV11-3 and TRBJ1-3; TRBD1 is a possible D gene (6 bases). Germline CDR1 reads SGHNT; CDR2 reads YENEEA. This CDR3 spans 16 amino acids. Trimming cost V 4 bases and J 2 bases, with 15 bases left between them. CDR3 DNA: TGTGCCAGCAGCTCAGCCCCATCAGGGGCTGGAAACACCATATATTTT. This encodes CASSSAPSGAGNTIYF.

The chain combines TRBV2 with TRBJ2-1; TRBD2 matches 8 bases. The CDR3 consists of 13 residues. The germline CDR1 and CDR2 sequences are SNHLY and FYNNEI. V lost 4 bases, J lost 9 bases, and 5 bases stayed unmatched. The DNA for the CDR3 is TGTGCCAGCAGTGTGCGTAGCGGGACTGAGCAGTTCTTC. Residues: CASSVRSGTEQFF.

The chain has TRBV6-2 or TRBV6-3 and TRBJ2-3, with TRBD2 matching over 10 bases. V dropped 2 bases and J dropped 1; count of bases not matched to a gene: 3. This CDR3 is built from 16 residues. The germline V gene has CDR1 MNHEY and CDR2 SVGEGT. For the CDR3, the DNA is TGTGCCAGCAGTTACCCGAGCGGGAGGGGCACAGATACGCAGTATTTT. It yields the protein CASSYPSGRGTDTQYF.

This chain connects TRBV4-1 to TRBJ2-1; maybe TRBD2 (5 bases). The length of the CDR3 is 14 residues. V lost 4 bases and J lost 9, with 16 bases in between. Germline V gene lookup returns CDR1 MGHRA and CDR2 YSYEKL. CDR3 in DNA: TGCGCCAGCAGCCGTGAACTCACTAGGCCTGAGCAGTTCTTC. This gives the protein CASSRELTRPEQFF.